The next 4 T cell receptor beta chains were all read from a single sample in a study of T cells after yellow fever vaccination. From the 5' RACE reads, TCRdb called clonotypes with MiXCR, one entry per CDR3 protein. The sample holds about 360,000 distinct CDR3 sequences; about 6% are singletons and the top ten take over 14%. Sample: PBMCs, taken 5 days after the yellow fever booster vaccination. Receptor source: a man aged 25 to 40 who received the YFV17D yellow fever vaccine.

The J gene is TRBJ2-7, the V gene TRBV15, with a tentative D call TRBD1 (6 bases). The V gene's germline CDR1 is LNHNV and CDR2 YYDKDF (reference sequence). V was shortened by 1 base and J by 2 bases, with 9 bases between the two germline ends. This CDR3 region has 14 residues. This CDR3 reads CATSRVTGPYEQYF. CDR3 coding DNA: TGTGCCACCAGCAGAGTGACAGGCCCCTACGAGCAGTACTTC.

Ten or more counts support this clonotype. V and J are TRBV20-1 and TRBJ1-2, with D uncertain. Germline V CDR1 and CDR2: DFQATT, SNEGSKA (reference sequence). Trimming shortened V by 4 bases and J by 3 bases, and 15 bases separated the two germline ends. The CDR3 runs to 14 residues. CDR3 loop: CSATRADGDYGYTF. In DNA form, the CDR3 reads TGCAGTGCTACGCGGGCAGATGGGGACTATGGCTACACCTTC.

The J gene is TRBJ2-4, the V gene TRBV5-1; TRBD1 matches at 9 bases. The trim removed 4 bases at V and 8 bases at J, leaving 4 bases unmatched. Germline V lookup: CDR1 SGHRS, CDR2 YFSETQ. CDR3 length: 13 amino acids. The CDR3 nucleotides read TGCGCCAGCAGCAGGGGACAGGGCGACATTCAGTACTTC. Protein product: CASSRGQGDIQYF.

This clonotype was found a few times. The CDR3 DNA sequence: TGTGCCAGCAGCTCCCGACAGTACCAAGAGACCCAGTACTTC. Protein: CASSSRQYQETQYF. This chain connects TRBV7-9 to TRBJ2-5; the D gene is possibly TRBD1 (5 bases). The CDR3 runs 14 residues. Germline CDR1 reads SEHNR; CDR2 reads FQNEAQ (reference sequence). V lost 4 bases and J lost 0, with 9 bases in between.